This T cell receptor beta chain was recorded in a study of blood T cell repertoires in COVID-19. Overall study context: Samples of COVID-19 (acute and convalescent) were obtained from the United States, Italy and Spain.

A single count supports this clone. Participants were aged about 18 to 89 years from approximately 24 US areas. Donors in Cohort 3 counted as recovered after two negative PCRs, clearance, or symptom resolution. In the original analysis: Nucleated cell number was recorded as an estimate derived from reference gene primer amplification. Clones were sequenced by immunoSEQ multiplex PCR, and TCRdb holds only the in-frame ones, with some missing. For V, J and clone size, that table is used; D and trimming come from the DNA. This table holds roughly 170,000 clones, 82% found once. Germline loops: CDR1 SGDLS, CDR2 YYNGEE. Trimming took 0 bases from V and 8 from J, leaving 12 bases between them. The CDR3 runs to 14 residues.

The sequencing input was PBMCs or T cells enriched from blood (not recorded which). This clonotype was obtained from a man between 60 and 75 years old who had recovered from COVID-19. V usage is TRBV9 and J usage is TRBJ2-1; a weak D match, TRBD2 (6 bases). Here the CDR3 reads CASSVGGDRDEQFF. CDR3 in DNA: TGTGCCAGCAGCGTAGGGGGGGATAGGGATGAGCAGTTCTTC. The variable domain in full, completed from reference TRBV9 and TRBJ2-1, reads DSGVTQTPKHLITATGQRVTLRCSPRSGDLSVYWYQQSLDQGLQFLIQYYNGEERAKGNILERFSAQQFPDLHSELNLSSLELGDSALYFCASSVGGDRDEQFFGPGTRLTVL.